Listed below are T cell receptor beta chains from one sample, sequenced in a study of blood T cell repertoires in COVID-19. Clones were sequenced by immunoSEQ multiplex PCR, and TCRdb holds only the in-frame ones, with some missing. The sample lists some 270,000 clones, roughly 85% seen once, with 9.1% in the top ten. Specimen: PBMCs or T cells enriched from blood (not recorded which). The receptors originated from a woman in her 50s with acute COVID-19. The CDR3 runs from the conserved cysteine through the conserved F or W. Fields, in order: clone size, J gene, D gene, V gene, CDR3 protein, CDR3 DNA. The D gene is left open where the match is weak. Part of the rows lack a size; the others show once, few, many or a class for expanded clones.

clone size: many; J gene: TRBJ2-5; D gene: TRBD2; V gene: TRBV27; CDR3 protein: CASSLSGGLQETQYF; CDR3 DNA: TGTGCCAGCAGTTTGAGCGGGGGGCTCCAAGAGACCCAGTACTTC
clone size: -; J gene: TRBJ1-2; D gene: -; V gene: TRBV5-1; CDR3 protein: CASSQDRAGYTF; CDR3 DNA: TGCGCCAGCAGCCAAGACAGAGCTGGCTACACCTTC
clone size: -; J gene: TRBJ2-7; D gene: TRBD1; V gene: TRBV6-5; CDR3 protein: CASSYGDSLYEQYF; CDR3 DNA: TGTGCCAGCAGTTACGGGGACAGTCTCTACGAGCAGTACTTC
clone size: -; J gene: TRBJ1-2; D gene: TRBD1; V gene: TRBV18; CDR3 protein: CASSPPLGQAHGYTF; CDR3 DNA: TGTGCCAGCTCACCACCGCTGGGACAGGCCCATGGCTACACCTTC
clone size: -; J gene: TRBJ2-7; D gene: -; V gene: TRBV16; CDR3 protein: CASSHTGTSPYEQYF; CDR3 DNA: TGTGCCAGCAGCCACACCGGGACATCCCCCTACGAGCAGTACTTC
clone size: -; J gene: TRBJ1-5; D gene: -; V gene: TRBV10-3; CDR3 protein: CAISGEQDTPQHF; CDR3 DNA: TGTGCCATCAGTGGGGAACAGGATACGCCCCAGCATTTT
clone size: -; J gene: TRBJ2-7; D gene: TRBD2; V gene: TRBV9; CDR3 protein: CASSPQGQPREIYEQYF; CDR3 DNA: TGTGCCAGCAGCCCCCAAGGTCAGCCGCGGGAGATCTACGAGCAGTACTTC
clone size: -; J gene: TRBJ1-1; D gene: -; V gene: TRBV19; CDR3 protein: CASSTHRDTEAFF; CDR3 DNA: TGTGCCAGTAGTACCCACAGGGACACTGAAGCTTTCTTT
clone size: -; J gene: TRBJ1-4; D gene: TRBD1; V gene: TRBV2; CDR3 protein: CASRDRGSNEKLFF; CDR3 DNA: TGTGCCAGCAGGGACAGGGGGTCTAATGAAAAACTGTTTTTT
clone size: -; J gene: TRBJ2-2; D gene: TRBD1; V gene: TRBV5-8; CDR3 protein: CASTPGTGETGELFF; CDR3 DNA: TGTGCCAGCACTCCCGGGACAGGGGAGACCGGGGAGCTGTTTTTT
clone size: -; J gene: TRBJ2-7; D gene: -; V gene: TRBV30; CDR3 protein: CAWNRDRLSEQYF; CDR3 DNA: TGTGCCTGGAACAGAGACAGGCTCTCCGAGCAGTACTTC
clone size: -; J gene: TRBJ2-2; D gene: TRBD1; V gene: TRBV6-5; CDR3 protein: CASTRDRGTGELFF; CDR3 DNA: TGTGCCAGCACCAGGGACAGGGGCACCGGGGAGCTGTTTTTT
clone size: -; J gene: TRBJ1-2; D gene: -; V gene: TRBV7-9; CDR3 protein: CASSLDRVNYGYTF; CDR3 DNA: TGTGCCAGCAGCTTAGACAGGGTAAACTATGGCTACACCTTC
clone size: -; J gene: TRBJ1-1; D gene: -; V gene: TRBV30; CDR3 protein: CAWSGGEGGQNTEAFF; CDR3 DNA: TGTGCCTGGAGTGGAGGTGAAGGGGGTCAGAACACTGAAGCTTTCTTT
clone size: -; J gene: TRBJ2-5; D gene: TRBD2; V gene: TRBV7-6; CDR3 protein: CASSNRAGTSLETQYF; CDR3 DNA: TGTGCCAGCAGCAATCGGGCCGGGACTAGTTTGGAGACCCAGTACTTC
clone size: -; J gene: TRBJ1-5; D gene: -; V gene: TRBV12-1; CDR3 protein: CASSFPLQGAIWNQPQHF; CDR3 DNA: TGTGCCAGCAGCTTTCCCTTACAGGGGGCAATTTGGAATCAGCCCCAGCATTTT
clone size: -; J gene: TRBJ1-1; D gene: -; V gene: TRBV7-3; CDR3 protein: CASSSTMNTEAFF; CDR3 DNA: TGTGCCAGCAGCTCTACGATGAACACTGAAGCTTTCTTT
clone size: -; J gene: TRBJ2-7; D gene: TRBD1; V gene: TRBV7-7; CDR3 protein: CASSLDAGTASYEQYF; CDR3 DNA: TGTGCTAGCAGCTTAGATGCCGGGACAGCGAGCTACGAGCAGTACTTC
clone size: -; J gene: TRBJ1-2; D gene: TRBD1; V gene: TRBV30; CDR3 protein: CAWSVSGQYYGYTF; CDR3 DNA: TGTGCCTGGAGTGTATCGGGACAGTACTATGGCTACACCTTC
clone size: -; J gene: TRBJ2-1; D gene: TRBD1; V gene: TRBV7-8; CDR3 protein: CASSSGTGLNEQFF; CDR3 DNA: TGTGCCAGCAGTTCCGGGACAGGTTTGAATGAGCAGTTCTTC
clone size: -; J gene: TRBJ1-2; D gene: TRBD1; V gene: TRBV5-1; CDR3 protein: CASSPGQGRDGYTF; CDR3 DNA: TGCGCCAGCAGCCCTGGACAGGGGCGAGATGGCTACACCTTC
clone size: -; J gene: TRBJ1-5; D gene: -; V gene: TRBV19; CDR3 protein: CASSIDVPLGGPQHF; CDR3 DNA: TGTGCCAGTAGTATAGATGTGCCCCTGGGAGGGCCCCAGCATTTT
clone size: -; J gene: TRBJ1-3; D gene: -; V gene: TRBV19; CDR3 protein: CASETALGNTIYF; CDR3 DNA: TGTGCCAGTGAGACTGCCTTGGGAAACACCATATATTTT
clone size: few; J gene: TRBJ2-1; D gene: TRBD1; V gene: TRBV18; CDR3 protein: CASSPGQGNEQFF; CDR3 DNA: TGTGCCAGCTCACCGGGACAGGGGAATGAGCAGTTCTTC
clone size: many; J gene: TRBJ1-2; D gene: -; V gene: TRBV7-2; CDR3 protein: CASSLGQTFGYTF; CDR3 DNA: TGTGCCAGCTCACTGGGGCAGACTTTTGGCTACACCTTC
clone size: -; J gene: TRBJ2-6; D gene: TRBD1; V gene: TRBV13; CDR3 protein: CASSPGGSGANVLTF; CDR3 DNA: TGTGCCAGCAGCCCAGGGGGCTCTGGGGCCAACGTCCTGACTTTC
clone size: once; J gene: TRBJ2-3; D gene: -; V gene: TRBV30; CDR3 protein: CAWSVESRWSTDTQYF; CDR3 DNA: TGTGCCTGGAGTGTAGAGAGCCGGTGGAGCACAGATACGCAGTATTTT
clone size: -; J gene: TRBJ2-2; D gene: TRBD1; V gene: TRBV5-4; CDR3 protein: CASSYPGQRNTGELFF; CDR3 DNA: TGTGCCAGCAGCTATCCGGGACAGCGTAACACCGGGGAGCTGTTTTTT